A selection of T cell receptor beta chains follows, all from one sample in a study of blood T cells in healthy people across ages. TCRdb ran MiXCR on the 5' RACE reads and lists one entry per CDR3 protein. The repertoire includes approximately 790,000 distinct CDR3 sequences, about 62% of them detected once, and 25% to 35% sits in the top ten. Sequenced: blood. The receptors originated from a man aged 25 to 45 in good health. Both conserved end residues are part of each CDR3. D genes are given only for firm matches. Only some rows state a clone size, as once, few, many or a class for expanded clones.

len,abundance,j_gene,v_gene,d_gene,CDR3aa,CDR3nt
17,NA,TRBJ2-1,TRBV6-5,TRBD1,CASSYLSQGLKYNEQFF,TGTGCCAGCAGTTACCTCTCACAGGGGCTGAAATACAATGAGCAGTTCTTC
17,once,TRBJ2-3,TRBV6-1,NA,CASRRWGVDSSTDTQYF,TGTGCCAGCAGGAGGTGGGGGGTTGATTCTAGCACAGATACGCAGTATTTT
12,few,TRBJ2-2,TRBV4-1,NA,CASSAYTGELFF,TGCGCCAGCAGCGCGTACACCGGGGAGCTGTTTTTT
15,few,TRBJ1-1,TRBV5-1,NA,CASSLSDSRDGGAFF,TGCGCCAGCAGCTTGTCTGACAGCCGGGACGGCGGAGCTTTCTTT
13,NA,TRBJ1-6,TRBV20-1,NA,CSADPRGDSPLHF,TGCAGTGCGGACCCTAGGGGAGATTCACCCCTCCACTTT
14,NA,TRBJ2-4,TRBV15,NA,CATSRDRGSDIQYF,TGTGCCACCAGCAGAGATAGGGGGTCTGACATTCAGTACTTC
12,NA,TRBJ1-5,TRBV28,NA,CASKIPNQPQHF,TGTGCCAGCAAGATTCCCAATCAGCCCCAGCATTTT
11,NA,TRBJ2-1,TRBV7-9,NA,CASSESPEQFF,TGTGCCAGCAGCGAGTCCCCGGAGCAGTTCTTC
15,NA,TRBJ2-3,TRBV6-5,TRBD1,CASSYEGGRTDTQYF,TGTGCCAGCAGTTACGAAGGGGGCCGGACAGATACGCAGTATTTT
15,NA,TRBJ1-2,TRBV4-3,TRBD1,CASSQDKTGNYGYTF,TGCGCCAGCAGCCAAGATAAGACAGGGAACTATGGCTACACCTTC
16,once,TRBJ2-7,TRBV7-9,TRBD1,CASSLSGTEVTYEQYF,TGTGCCAGCAGTTTATCCGGGACAGAGGTTACCTACGAGCAGTACTTC
13,NA,TRBJ2-1,TRBV15,NA,CATSTLVRDEQFF,TGTGCCACCAGCACCCTAGTGCGCGATGAGCAGTTCTTC
15,NA,TRBJ2-3,TRBV29-1,NA,CSVDGHRQSTDTQYF,TGCAGCGTTGACGGTCACCGACAGTCGACAGATACGCAGTATTTT
18,few,TRBJ2-4,TRBV4-2,TRBD2,CASSDYGGSGGAKNIQYF,TGTGCCAGCAGCGATTACGGGGGAAGCGGGGGGGCCAAAAACATTCAGTACTTC
15,NA,TRBJ1-6,TRBV6-5,NA,CASTRGGRVDSPLHF,TGTGCCAGCACCAGAGGGGGAAGAGTGGATTCACCCCTCCACTTT
17,NA,TRBJ1-2,TRBV5-6,NA,CASSPTWKQETNYGYTF,TGTGCCAGCAGCCCGACCTGGAAGCAAGAAACCAACTATGGCTACACCTTC
15,NA,TRBJ2-7,TRBV6-5,NA,CASSYSSQGAYEQYF,TGTGCCAGCAGTTACTCGAGCCAGGGTGCCTACGAGCAGTACTTC
14,NA,TRBJ2-7,TRBV20-1,NA,CSARDLNTAYEQYF,TGCAGTGCTAGAGATCTCAACACCGCCTACGAGCAGTACTTC
16,NA,TRBJ2-7,TRBV6-5,TRBD1,CASSKPGQGSGYEQYF,TGTGCCAGCAGTAAACCGGGACAGGGTTCAGGCTACGAGCAGTACTTC
13,NA,TRBJ2-3,TRBV7-3,NA,CASSADFTDTQYF,TGTGCCAGCAGCGCGGACTTCACAGATACGCAGTATTTT
12,NA,TRBJ1-1,TRBV3-1,NA,CASSLLTTEAFF,TGTGCCAGCAGCCTTCTCACGACTGAAGCTTTCTTT
12,NA,TRBJ1-2,TRBV29-1,NA,CSVDWANYGYTF,TGCAGCGTTGACTGGGCTAACTATGGCTACACCTTC